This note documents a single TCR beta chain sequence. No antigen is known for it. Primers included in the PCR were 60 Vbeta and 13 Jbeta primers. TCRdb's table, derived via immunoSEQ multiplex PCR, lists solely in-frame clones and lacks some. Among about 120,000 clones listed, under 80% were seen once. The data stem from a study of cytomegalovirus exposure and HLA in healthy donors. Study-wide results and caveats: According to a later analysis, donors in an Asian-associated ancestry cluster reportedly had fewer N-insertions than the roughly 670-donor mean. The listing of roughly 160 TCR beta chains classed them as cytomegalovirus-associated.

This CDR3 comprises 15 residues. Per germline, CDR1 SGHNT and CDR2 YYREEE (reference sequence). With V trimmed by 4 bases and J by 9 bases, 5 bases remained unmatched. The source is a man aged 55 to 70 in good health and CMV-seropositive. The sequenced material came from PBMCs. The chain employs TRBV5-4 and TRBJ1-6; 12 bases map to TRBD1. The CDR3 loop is CASSAGQGAPSPLHF. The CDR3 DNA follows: TGTGCCAGCAGCGCGGGACAGGGGGCGCCTTCACCCCTCCACTTT.